The sequence of this TCR beta chain was determined in a study of T cells in Graves' hyperthyroidism and ophthalmopathy. The trim removed 6 bases at V and 8 bases at J, leaving 16 bases unmatched. This CDR3 region has 15 residues. CDR1 is SQVTM and CDR2 is ANQGSEA in the germline V gene. RNA transcripts yielded amplified TCR beta CDR3 regions. When the TCR CDR3 underwent first-round RT-PCR, the HTBI primer set was used. MiXCR was run by TCRdb on the multiplex PCR reads, yielding one entry per CDR3 protein. Among around 300,000 distinct CDR3 sequences listed, around 13% were seen once. Those patients with uncontrolled infection, other autoimmune disease, pregnancy or lactation were excluded. Broader study findings: In the analysis, a 13 V-J model separated ophthalmopathy from stable hyperthyroidism. The model forecast ophthalmopathy, anticipating it by a median 6.5 months before onset.

The table lists this clonotype with a few counts. The antigen is not known. This sequence may be a read error, since a much larger clone differs from it by one base. The clonotype was recovered from a woman in her forties with Graves' ophthalmopathy. The sample was blood. The chain joins TRBV29-1 to TRBJ2-1, with TRBD2 matching over 7 bases. CDR3 sequence (DNA): TGCAGCGTCGCCGGGACTAACGGGAGTATCGATGAGCAGTTCTTC. This codes for CSVAGTNGSIDEQFF.